This T cell receptor beta chain was observed in a study of vaccination and CD4 T cells after COVID-19. Cultured CD4+ T-cell DNA underwent Oncomine TCR Beta short-read sequencing. Via MiXCR, TCRdb re-called the PCR reads, giving one row per CDR3 protein. The table includes roughly 9,700 distinct CDR3 sequences, approximately 59% detected once. V lost 5 bases and J lost 2; bases outside the gene matches: 2. In germline, CDR1 is MNHNS, CDR2 SASEGT. The CDR3 covers 15 residues. On this clonotype: Its antigen remains unidentified.

The treatment is: roughly ten-day PBMC culture with coronavirus spike peptide pools or control peptides (ViraFEST assay). The specimen was CD4+ T cells from blood, cultured in vitro. J is TRBJ1-5 and V is TRBV6-1; 11 bases are shared with TRBD1. The receptor comes from a human donor who had recovered from COVID-19. The CDR3 DNA sequence: TGTGCCAGCAGTCCGGGACAGGGGGGCAATCAGCCCCAGCATTTT. It codes for CASSPGQGGNQPQHF.